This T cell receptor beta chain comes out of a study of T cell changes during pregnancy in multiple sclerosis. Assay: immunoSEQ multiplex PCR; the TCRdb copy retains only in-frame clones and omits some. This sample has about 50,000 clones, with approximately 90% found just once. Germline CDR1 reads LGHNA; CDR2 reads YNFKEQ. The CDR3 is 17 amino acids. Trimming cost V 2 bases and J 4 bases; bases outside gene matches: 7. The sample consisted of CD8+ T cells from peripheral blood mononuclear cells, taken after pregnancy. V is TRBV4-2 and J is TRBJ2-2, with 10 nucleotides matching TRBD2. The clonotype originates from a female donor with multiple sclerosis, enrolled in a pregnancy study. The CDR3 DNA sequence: TGTGCCAGCAGCCAACCCAGCGGGGGGGCCGTCACCGGGGAGCTGTTTTTT. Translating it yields CASSQPSGGAVTGELFF.